The text below deals with one TCR beta chain. What it recognizes is unknown. The protocol was immunoSEQ multiplex PCR, while the TCRdb copy is restricted to in-frame clones and leaves out a portion. In the table there are under 13,000 clones, around 84% of which are singletons. This entry belongs to a study of CD4 T cells in relation to SARS-CoV-2 and coronaviruses. Whole-study findings and limits: In around two thirds of donors, memory CD4+ clonotypes crossrecognized SARS-CoV-2 and at least one common cold coronavirus spike.

CD4+ T cells from unexposed donors were obtained before the COVID-19 pandemic (2011-2018). The cells were cultured for under twelve days before CD4+ T cells were isolated. Testing used SARS-CoV-2 S/N and four cold-coronavirus spikes on unexposed-donor CD4+ T cells, cells permitting. Fresh IL-2 medium replaced half the medium on days 3 and 7. CDR3 size: 14 residues. V was clipped by 2 bases and J by 8 bases, with 12 bases between them. From germline, CDR1 is LGHDT and CDR2 YNNKEL (reference sequence). The chain carries TRBV3-1 (or the pseudogene TRBV3-2) and TRBJ1-4, with D tentatively TRBD1 (6 bases). The clonotype was recovered from a human donor in good health. Sequencing was done on a sample of CD4+ T cells from PBMCs, cultured in vitro. The CDR3 sequence is CASSQSGVMEKLFF. The CDR3 DNA reads TGTGCCAGCAGCCAATCAGGGGTCATGGAAAAACTGTTTTTT.